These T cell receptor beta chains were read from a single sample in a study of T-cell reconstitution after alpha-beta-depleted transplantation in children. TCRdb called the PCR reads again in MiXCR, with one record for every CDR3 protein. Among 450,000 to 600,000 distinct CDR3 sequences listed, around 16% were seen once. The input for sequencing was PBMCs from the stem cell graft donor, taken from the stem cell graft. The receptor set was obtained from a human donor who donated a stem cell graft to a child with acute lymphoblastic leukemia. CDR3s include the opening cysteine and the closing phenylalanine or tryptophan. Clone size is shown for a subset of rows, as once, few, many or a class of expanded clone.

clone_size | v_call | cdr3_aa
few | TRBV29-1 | CSVVSGPEQYF
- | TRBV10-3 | CAISEGSGSGTDTQYF
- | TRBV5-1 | CASSWPTGGSATEAFF
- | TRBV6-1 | CASRLAGGPSTGELFF
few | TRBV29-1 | CSVKPRSYNEQFF
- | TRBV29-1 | CSVEDRRGLGYEQFF
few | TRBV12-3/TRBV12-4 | CASSFYEDSQRDF
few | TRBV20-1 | CSAIGWSQLFF
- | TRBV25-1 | CASSEGFTRVQQETQYF
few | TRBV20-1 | CSARVGTAINQPQHF
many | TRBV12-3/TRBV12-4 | CASSLAEGQYF
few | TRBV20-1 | CSASPVVNTEAFF
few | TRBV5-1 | CASSLSTATEAFF
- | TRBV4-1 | CASSQIMGQGLNEQFF
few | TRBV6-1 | CASSRTSGAISSTDTQYF
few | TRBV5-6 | CASSLAGFMNTEAFF
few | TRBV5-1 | CASSPRGRADTQYF
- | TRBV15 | CATSREGGLAFYNEQFF
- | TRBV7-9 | CASSLGGGRDGEQFF
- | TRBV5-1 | CASSPRRGGLMNTEAFF
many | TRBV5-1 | CASSQNQETQYF
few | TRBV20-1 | CSPGTDSNTGELFF
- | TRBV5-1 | CASSSTSDGYEQYF